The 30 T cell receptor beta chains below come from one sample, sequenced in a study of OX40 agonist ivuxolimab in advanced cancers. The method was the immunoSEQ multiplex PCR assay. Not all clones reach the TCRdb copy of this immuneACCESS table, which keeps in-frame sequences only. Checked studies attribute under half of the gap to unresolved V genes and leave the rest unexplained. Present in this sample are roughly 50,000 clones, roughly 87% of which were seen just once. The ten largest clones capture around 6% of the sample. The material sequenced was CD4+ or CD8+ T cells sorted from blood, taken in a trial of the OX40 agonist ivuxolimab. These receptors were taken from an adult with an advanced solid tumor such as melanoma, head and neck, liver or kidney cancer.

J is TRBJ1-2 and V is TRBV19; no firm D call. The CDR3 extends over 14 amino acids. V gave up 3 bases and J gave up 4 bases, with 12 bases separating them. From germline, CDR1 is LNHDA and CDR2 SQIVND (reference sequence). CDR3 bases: TGTGCCAGTAGTATTAGGGCCTCTATCTATGGCTACACCTTC. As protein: CASSIRASIYGYTF.

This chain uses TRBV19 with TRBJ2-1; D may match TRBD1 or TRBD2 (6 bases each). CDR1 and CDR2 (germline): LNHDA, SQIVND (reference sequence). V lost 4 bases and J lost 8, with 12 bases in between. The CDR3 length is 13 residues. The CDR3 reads CASSKGGWDEQFF. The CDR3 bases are TGTGCCAGTAGTAAGGGGGGATGGGATGAGCAGTTCTTC.

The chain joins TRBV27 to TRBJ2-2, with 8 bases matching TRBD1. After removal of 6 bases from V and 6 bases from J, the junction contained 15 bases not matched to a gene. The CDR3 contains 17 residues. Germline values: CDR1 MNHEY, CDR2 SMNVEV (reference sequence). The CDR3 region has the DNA TGTGCCAGCAGCCCACCACCGGGACAGGTACTTGCCGGGGAGCTGTTTTTT. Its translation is CASSPPPGQVLAGELFF.

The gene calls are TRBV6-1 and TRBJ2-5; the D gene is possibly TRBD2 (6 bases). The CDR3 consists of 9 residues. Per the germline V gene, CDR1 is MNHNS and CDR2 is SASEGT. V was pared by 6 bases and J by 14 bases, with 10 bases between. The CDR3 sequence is CASSRGLYF. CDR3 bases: TGTGCCAGCAGCCGGGGGTTATACTTC.

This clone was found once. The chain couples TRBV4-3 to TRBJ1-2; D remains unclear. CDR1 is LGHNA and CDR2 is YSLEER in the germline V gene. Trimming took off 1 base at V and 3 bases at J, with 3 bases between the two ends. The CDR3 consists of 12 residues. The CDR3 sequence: CASSQGYYGYTF. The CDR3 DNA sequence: TGCGCCAGCAGCCAAGGGTACTATGGCTACACCTTC.

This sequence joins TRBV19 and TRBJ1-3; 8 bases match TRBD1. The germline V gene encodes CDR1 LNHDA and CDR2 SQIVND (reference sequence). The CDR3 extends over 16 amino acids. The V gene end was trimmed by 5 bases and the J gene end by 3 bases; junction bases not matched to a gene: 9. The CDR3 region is CASSATGTGFGNTIYF. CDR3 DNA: TGTGCCAGTAGTGCAACCGGGACAGGTTTTGGAAACACCATATATTTT.

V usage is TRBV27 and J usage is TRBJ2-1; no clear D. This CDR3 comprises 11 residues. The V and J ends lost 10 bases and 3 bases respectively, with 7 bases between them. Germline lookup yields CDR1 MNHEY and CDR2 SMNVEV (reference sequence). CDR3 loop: CATTIYNEQFF. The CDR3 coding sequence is TGTGCCACCACAATCTACAATGAGCAGTTCTTC.

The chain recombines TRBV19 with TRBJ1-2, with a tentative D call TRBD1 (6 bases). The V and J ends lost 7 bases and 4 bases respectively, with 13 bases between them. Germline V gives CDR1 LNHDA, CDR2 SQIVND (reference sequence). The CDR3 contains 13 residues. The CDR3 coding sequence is TGTGCCAGTACCGTAAGGGGGACCTATGGCTACACCTTC. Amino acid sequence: CASTVRGTYGYTF.

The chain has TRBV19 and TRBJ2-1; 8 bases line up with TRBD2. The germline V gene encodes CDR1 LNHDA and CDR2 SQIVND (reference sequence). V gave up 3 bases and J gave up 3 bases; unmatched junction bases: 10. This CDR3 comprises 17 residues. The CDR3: CASSIYHSGDFYNEQFF. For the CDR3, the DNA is TGTGCCAGTAGTATCTATCATAGCGGGGACTTCTACAATGAGCAGTTCTTC.

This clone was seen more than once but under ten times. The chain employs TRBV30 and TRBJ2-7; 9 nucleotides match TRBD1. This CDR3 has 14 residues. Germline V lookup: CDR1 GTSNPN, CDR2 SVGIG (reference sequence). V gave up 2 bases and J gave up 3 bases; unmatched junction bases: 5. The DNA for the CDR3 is TGTGCCTGGAGTAGCTCGGGACAGGGCTACGAGCAGTACTTC. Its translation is CAWSSSGQGYEQYF.

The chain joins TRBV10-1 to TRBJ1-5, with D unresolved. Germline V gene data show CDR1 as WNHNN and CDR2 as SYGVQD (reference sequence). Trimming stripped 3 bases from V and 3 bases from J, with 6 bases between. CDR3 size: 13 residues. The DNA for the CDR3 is TGCGCCAGCAGTGAAAGCACCAATCAGCCCCAGCATTTT. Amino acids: CASSESTNQPQHF.

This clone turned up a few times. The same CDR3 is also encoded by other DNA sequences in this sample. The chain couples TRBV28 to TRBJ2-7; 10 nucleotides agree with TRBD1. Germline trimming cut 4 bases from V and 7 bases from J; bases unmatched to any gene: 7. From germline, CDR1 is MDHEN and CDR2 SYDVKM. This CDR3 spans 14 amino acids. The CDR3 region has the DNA TGTGCCAGCAGTTCTCGACAGGGGGCGCGGGAGCAGTACTTC. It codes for CASSSRQGAREQYF.

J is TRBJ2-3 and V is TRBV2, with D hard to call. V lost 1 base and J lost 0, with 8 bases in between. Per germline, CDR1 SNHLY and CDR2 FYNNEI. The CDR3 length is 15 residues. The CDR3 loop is CASSEGGSSTDTQYF. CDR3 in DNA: TGTGCCAGCAGTGAAGGGGGATCTAGCACAGATACGCAGTATTTT.

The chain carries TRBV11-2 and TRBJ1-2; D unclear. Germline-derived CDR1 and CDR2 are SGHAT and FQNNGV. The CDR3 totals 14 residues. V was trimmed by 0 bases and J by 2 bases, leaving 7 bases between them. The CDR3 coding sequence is TGTGCCAGCAGCTTAGAAGCGGAAAACTATGGCTACACCTTC. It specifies CASSLEAENYGYTF.

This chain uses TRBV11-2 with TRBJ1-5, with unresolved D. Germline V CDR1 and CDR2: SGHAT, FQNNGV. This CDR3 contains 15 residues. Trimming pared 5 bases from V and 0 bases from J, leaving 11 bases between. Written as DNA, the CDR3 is TGTGCCAGCAGCCTCCACAGCAATAGCAATCAGCCCCAGCATTTT. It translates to CASSLHSNSNQPQHF.

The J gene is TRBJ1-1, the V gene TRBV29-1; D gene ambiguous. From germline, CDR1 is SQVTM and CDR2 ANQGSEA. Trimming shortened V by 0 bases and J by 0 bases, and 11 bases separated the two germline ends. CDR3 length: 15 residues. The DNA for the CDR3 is TGCAGCGTTGAAGATCGATGGTCCATGAACACTGAAGCTTTCTTT. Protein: CSVEDRWSMNTEAFF.

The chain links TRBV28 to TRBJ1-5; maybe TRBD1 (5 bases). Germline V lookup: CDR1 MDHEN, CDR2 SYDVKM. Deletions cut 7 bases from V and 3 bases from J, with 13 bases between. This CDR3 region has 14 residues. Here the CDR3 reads CASTSDRFNQPQHF. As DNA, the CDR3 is TGTGCCAGCACCTCTGACAGATTCAATCAGCCCCAGCATTTT.

The DNA for the CDR3 is TGTGCCAGCAGCGTAGCTGATTCTGAGCAGTACTTC. As protein: CASSVADSEQYF. The chain is built from TRBV9 and TRBJ2-7; D unresolved. V was clipped by 0 bases and J by 7 bases, with 8 bases between them. The CDR3 has 12 residues. Looked up from germline, CDR1 is SGDLS and CDR2 is YYNGEE.

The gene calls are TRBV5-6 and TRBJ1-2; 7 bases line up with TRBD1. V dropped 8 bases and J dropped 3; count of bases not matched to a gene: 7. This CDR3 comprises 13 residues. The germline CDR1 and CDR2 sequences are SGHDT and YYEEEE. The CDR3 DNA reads TGTGCCAGTAAGGACAGGAGTTACTATGGCTACACCTTC. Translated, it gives CASKDRSYYGYTF.

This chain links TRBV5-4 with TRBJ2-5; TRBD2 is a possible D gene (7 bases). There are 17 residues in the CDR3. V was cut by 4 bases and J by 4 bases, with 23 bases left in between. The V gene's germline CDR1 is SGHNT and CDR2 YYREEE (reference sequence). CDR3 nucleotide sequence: TGTGCCAGCAGCGGGGGGCTAGCGGTACAACGGGTAGAGACCCAGTACTTC. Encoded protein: CASSGGLAVQRVETQYF. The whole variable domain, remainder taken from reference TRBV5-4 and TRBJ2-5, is ETGVTQSPTHLIKTRGQQVTLRCSSQSGHNTVSWYQQALGQGPQFIFQYYREEENGRGNFPPRFSGLQFPNYSSELNVNALELDDSALYLCASSGGLAVQRVETQYFGPGTRLLVL.

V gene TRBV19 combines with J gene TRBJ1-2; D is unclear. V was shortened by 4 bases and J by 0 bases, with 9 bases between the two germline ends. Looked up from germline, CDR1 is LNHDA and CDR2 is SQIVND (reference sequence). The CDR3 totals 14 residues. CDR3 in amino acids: CASSKEAPNYGYTF. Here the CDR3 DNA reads TGTGCCAGTAGTAAGGAGGCACCTAACTATGGCTACACCTTC.

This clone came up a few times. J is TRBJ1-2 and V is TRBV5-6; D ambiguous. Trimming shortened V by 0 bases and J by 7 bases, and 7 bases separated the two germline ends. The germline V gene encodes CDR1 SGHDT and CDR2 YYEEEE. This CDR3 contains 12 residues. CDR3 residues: CASSLADGGYTF. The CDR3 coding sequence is TGTGCCAGCAGCTTGGCTGACGGTGGCTACACCTTC.

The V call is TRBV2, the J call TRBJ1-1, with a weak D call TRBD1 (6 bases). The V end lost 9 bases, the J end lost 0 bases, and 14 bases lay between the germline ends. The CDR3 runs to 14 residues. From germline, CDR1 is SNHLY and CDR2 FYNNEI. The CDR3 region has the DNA TGTGCCAGTCTGCTCGGGGACATGAACACTGAAGCTTTCTTT. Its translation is CASLLGDMNTEAFF.

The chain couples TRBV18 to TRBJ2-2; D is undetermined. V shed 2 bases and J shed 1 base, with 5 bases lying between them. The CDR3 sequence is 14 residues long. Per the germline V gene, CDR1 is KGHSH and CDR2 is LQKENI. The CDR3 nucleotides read TGTGCCAGCTCACCAGGGGAGAACACCGGGGAGCTGTTTTTT. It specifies CASSPGENTGELFF.

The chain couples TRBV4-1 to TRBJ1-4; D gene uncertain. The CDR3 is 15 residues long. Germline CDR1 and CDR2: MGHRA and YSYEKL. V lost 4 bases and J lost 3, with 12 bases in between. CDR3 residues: CASSPGPPSNEKLFF. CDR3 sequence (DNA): TGCGCCAGCAGCCCCGGCCCACCTTCTAATGAAAAACTGTTTTTT.

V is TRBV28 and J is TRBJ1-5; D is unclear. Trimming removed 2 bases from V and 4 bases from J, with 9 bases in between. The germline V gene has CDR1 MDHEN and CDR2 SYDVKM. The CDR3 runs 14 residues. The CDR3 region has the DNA TGTGCCAGCAGTTTAGGGGTCTTTAATCAGCCCCAGCATTTT. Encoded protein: CASSLGVFNQPQHF.

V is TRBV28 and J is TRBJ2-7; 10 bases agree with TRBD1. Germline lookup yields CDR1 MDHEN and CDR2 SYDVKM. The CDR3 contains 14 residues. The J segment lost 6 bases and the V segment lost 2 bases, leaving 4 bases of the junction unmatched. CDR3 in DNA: TGTGCCAGCAGTTTAGGGACAGGGGCTAGCGAGCAGTACGTC. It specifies CASSLGTGASEQYV.

The DNA for the CDR3 is TGTGCCAGCAAGGAGCATGCGGACAGGGGGGGAGGAGTGTATTTT. Its translation is CASKEHADRGGGVYF. The genes are TRBV7-9 and TRBJ2-3, with 10 bases fitting TRBD1. CDR1 and CDR2 from the germline V gene are SEHNR and FQNEAQ (reference sequence). Losses at the gene ends were 7 bases for V and 14 bases for J; bases not matched to a gene: 18. The CDR3 sequence is 15 residues long.

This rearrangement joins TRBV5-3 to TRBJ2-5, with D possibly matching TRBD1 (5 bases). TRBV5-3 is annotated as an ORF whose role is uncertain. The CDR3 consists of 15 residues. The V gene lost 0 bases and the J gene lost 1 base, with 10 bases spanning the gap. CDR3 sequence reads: CARSLVCTGQETQYF. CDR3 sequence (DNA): TGTGCCAGAAGCTTGGTGTGTACAGGCCAAGAGACCCAGTACTTC.

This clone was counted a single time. The CDR3 sequence is CASSRDSGELFF. DNA of the CDR3: TGTGCCAGCAGTCGCGACAGCGGGGAGCTGTTTTTT. This chain links TRBV6-6 with TRBJ2-2; possible D gene TRBD1, 5 bases. Looked up from germline, CDR1 is MNHNY and CDR2 is SVGAGI (reference sequence). CDR3 size: 12 residues. Between the trimmed V and J ends, which lost 5 bases and 7 bases, there was a span of 8 bases.